These T cell receptor beta chains were read from a single sample in a study of vaccination effects on CD4 cells after COVID-19. Profiled with immunoSEQ multiplex PCR; TCRdb holds only in-frame clones, not every one. The data show fewer than 25,000 clones, around 70% seen once. The antigens of these receptors remain unknown. The sequences come from CD4+ T cells from PBMCs cultured with HCoV-NL63 spike peptides, collected after COVID-19 vaccination. These receptors all stem from a human donor who received a COVID-19 vaccine. Both conserved end residues are part of each CDR3. Each record gives: V gene, J gene, D gene, clone size, CDR3 DNA, CDR3 protein. D genes are given only for firm matches. Expanded clones get a size class; other rows say once, few or many, or leave the size out.

V: TRBV30
J: TRBJ1-2
D: TRBD1
size: few
DNA: TGTGCCTGGAGTGTCCCAGGGACAGCCAAACCCTTCTATGGCTACACCTTC
CDR3: CAWSVPGTAKPFYGYTF

V: TRBV6-6
J: TRBJ1-5
D: NA
size: few
DNA: TGTGCCAGCAGTTCTCAGAGCCAGCCCCAGCATTTT
CDR3: CASSSQSQPQHF

V: TRBV6-5
J: TRBJ2-7
D: NA
size: once
DNA: TGTGCCAGCAGTTACTCGGCAGGTCCCTACGAGCAGTACTTC
CDR3: CASSYSAGPYEQYF

V: TRBV4-1
J: TRBJ2-4
D: NA
size: NA
DNA: TGCGCCAGCGGCAGACACGTTGGTAGGGCCAAAAACATTCAGTACTTC
CDR3: CASGRHVGRAKNIQYF

V: TRBV29-1
J: TRBJ2-1
D: NA
size: NA
DNA: TGCAGCGTTGAAGATTTCACAGGGCGCTCCTACAATGAGCAGTTCTTC
CDR3: CSVEDFTGRSYNEQFF

V: TRBV6-5
J: TRBJ1-3
D: NA
size: NA
DNA: TGTGCCAGCACTAACCCGGGGTCGGGTGTGTATTTT
CDR3: CASTNPGSGVYF

V: TRBV5-5
J: TRBJ2-7
D: NA
size: NA
DNA: TGTGCCAGCAGCATCGGACTATACGAGCAGTACTTC
CDR3: CASSIGLYEQYF

V: TRBV5-1
J: TRBJ2-7
D: NA
size: once
DNA: TGCGCCAGCAGCTTGACGGAGGGTCCCTACGAGCAGTACTTC
CDR3: CASSLTEGPYEQYF

V: TRBV3-1/TRBV3-2
J: TRBJ2-3
D: NA
size: NA
DNA: TGTGCCAGCAGCCCCAGCGGCACAGATACGCAGTATTTT
CDR3: CASSPSGTDTQYF

V: TRBV20-1
J: TRBJ1-2
D: NA
size: once
DNA: TGCAGTGCACCAGCTAACTATGGCTACACCTTC
CDR3: CSAPANYGYTF

V: TRBV5-1
J: TRBJ1-2
D: NA
size: NA
DNA: TGCGCCAGCAGCTTGGATGGGACTCGGGCTGGCTATGGCTACACCTTC
CDR3: CASSLDGTRAGYGYTF

V: TRBV6-1
J: TRBJ2-6
D: NA
size: NA
DNA: TGTGCCAGCAGTGAAGCCTTCCTTCTGACTGGGGCCAACGTCCTGACTTTC
CDR3: CASSEAFLLTGANVLTF

V: TRBV10-3
J: TRBJ2-1
D: TRBD2
size: NA
DNA: TGTGCCATCAGTCTCGGGGGGGGCTGGGATGAGCAGTTCTTC
CDR3: CAISLGGGWDEQFF

V: TRBV29-1
J: TRBJ1-4
D: NA
size: few
DNA: TGCAGCGCCGGGAAAGGGGGTGAAAAACTGTTTTTT
CDR3: CSAGKGGEKLFF

V: TRBV5-8
J: TRBJ1-1
D: TRBD1
size: NA
DNA: TGTGCCAGCAGCTTCGACAGGGACACTGAAGCTTTCTTT
CDR3: CASSFDRDTEAFF

V: TRBV6-4
J: TRBJ2-3
D: NA
size: once
DNA: TGTGCCAGCTGCCCGGCGGGGTACACAGATACGCAGTATTTT
CDR3: CASCPAGYTDTQYF

V: TRBV15
J: TRBJ2-5
D: TRBD2
size: NA
DNA: TGTGCCACCAGCAGAGATGGGACCCGGGGGGGGCTGGAGACCCAGTACTTC
CDR3: CATSRDGTRGGLETQYF

V: TRBV5-4
J: TRBJ2-7
D: NA
size: NA
DNA: TGTGCCGGCACCGACAGACCTGACTACGAGCAGTACTTC
CDR3: CAGTDRPDYEQYF